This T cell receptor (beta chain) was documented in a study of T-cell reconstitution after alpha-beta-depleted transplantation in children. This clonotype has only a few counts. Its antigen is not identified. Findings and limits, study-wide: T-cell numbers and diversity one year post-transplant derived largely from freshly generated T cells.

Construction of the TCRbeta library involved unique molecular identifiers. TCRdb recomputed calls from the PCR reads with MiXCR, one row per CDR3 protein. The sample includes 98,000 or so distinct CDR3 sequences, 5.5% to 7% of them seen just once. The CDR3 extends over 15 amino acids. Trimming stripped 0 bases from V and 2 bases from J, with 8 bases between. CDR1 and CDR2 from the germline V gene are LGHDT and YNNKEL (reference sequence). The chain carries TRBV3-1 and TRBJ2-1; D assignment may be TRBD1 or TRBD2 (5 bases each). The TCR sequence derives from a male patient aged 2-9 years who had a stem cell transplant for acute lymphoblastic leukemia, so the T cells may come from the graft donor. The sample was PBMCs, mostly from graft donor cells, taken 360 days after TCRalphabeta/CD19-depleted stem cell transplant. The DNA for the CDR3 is TGTGCCAGCAGCCAAGAGAGGGGACCCTACAATGAGCAGTTCTTC. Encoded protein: CASSQERGPYNEQFF.